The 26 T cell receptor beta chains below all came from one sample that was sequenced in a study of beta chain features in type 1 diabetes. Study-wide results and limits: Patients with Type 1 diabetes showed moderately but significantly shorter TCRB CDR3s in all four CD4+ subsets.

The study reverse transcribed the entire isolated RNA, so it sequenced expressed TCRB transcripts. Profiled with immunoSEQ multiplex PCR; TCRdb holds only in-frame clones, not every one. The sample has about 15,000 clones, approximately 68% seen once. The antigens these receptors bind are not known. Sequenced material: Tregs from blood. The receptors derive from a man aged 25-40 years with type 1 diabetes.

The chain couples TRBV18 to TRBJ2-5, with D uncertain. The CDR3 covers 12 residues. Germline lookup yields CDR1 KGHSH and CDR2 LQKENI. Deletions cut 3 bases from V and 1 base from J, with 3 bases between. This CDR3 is CASSPRQETQYF. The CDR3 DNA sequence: TGTGCCAGCTCACCGCGCCAAGAGACCCAGTACTTC.

CDR3 in DNA: TGTGCCAGCAGCTTGGCCGGGGGAGAGACCCAGTACTTC. Protein product: CASSLAGGETQYF. V gene TRBV5-4 combines with J gene TRBJ2-5; a weak D match, TRBD2 (6 bases). Trimming removed 0 bases from V and 4 bases from J, with 7 bases in between. Germline V gene data show CDR1 as SGHNT and CDR2 as YYREEE (reference sequence). This CDR3 has 13 amino acids.

The CDR3 DNA follows: TGTGCCAGCAGCCCCAGGGGGCCAGAGACCCAGTACTTC. Translating it yields CASSPRGPETQYF. The chain has TRBV7-9 and TRBJ2-5, with 8 bases that match TRBD1. CDR1 is SEHNR, CDR2 FQNEAQ, per germline (reference sequence). This CDR3 contains 13 residues. The ends lost 5 bases at V and 4 bases at J; junction bases unmatched: 3.

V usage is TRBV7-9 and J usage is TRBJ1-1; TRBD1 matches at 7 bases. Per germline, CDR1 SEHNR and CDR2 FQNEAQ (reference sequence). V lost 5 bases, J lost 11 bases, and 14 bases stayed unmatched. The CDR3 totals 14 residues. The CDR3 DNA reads TGTGCCAGCAGCCGTCCAGAGGGGGCTATCTTGGCTTTCTTT. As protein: CASSRPEGAILAFF. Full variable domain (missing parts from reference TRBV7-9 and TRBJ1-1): DTGVSQNPRHKITKRGQNVTFRCDPISEHNRLYWYRQTLGQGPEFLTYFQNEAQLEKSRLLSDRFSAERPKGSFSTLEIQRTEQGDSAMYLCASSRPEGAILAFFGQGTRLTVV.

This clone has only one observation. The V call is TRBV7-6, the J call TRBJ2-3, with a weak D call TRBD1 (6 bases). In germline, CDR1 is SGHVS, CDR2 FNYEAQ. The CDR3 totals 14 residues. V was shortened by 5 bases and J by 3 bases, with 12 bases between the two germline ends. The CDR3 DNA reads TGTGCCAGCAGCGCAGGGGTGGGGACAGATACGCAGTATTTT. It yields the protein CASSAGVGTDTQYF.

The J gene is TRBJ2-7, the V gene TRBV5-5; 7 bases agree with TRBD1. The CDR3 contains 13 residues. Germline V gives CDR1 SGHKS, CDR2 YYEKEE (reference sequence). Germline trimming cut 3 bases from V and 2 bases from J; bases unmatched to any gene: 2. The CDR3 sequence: CASSWDRTYEQYF. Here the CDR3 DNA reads TGTGCCAGCAGCTGGGACAGAACCTACGAGCAGTACTTC.

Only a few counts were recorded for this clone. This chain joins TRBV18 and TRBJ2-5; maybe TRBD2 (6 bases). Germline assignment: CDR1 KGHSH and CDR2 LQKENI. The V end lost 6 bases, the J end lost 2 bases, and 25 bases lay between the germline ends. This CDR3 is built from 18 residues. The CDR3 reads CASSLGRVLSGSQETQYF. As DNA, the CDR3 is TGTGCCAGCTCCCTCGGCCGGGTTCTTAGCGGATCGCAAGAGACCCAGTACTTC.

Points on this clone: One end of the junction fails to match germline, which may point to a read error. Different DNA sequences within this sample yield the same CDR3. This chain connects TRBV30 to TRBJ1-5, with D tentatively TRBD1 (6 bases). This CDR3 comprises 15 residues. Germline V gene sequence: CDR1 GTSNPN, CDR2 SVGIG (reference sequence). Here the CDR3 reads CAWSDYDRINQPQHF. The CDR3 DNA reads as TGTGCTTGGAGTGATTACGACAGGATTAATCAGCCCCAGCATTTT.

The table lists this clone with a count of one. Here the CDR3 DNA reads TGCAGTGCCCCTGCAGGGGAGCGAGCTTTCTTT. It yields the protein CSAPAGERAFF. V and J are TRBV20-1 and TRBJ1-1; TRBD1 is a possible D gene (6 bases). The length of the CDR3 is 11 residues. The ends were cut back, 6 bases at V and 10 bases at J, with 15 bases in the middle. Per the germline V gene, CDR1 is DFQATT and CDR2 is SNEGSKA (reference sequence).

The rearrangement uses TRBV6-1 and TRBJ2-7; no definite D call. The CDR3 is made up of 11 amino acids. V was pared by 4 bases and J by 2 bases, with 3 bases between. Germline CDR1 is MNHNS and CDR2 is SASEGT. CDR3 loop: CASSATYEQYF. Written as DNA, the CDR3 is TGTGCCAGCAGTGCTACCTACGAGCAGTACTTC.

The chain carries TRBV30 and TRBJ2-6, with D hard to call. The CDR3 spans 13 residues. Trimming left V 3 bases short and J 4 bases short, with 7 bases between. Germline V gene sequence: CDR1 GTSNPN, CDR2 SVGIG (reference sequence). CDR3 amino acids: CAWSLSGANVLTF. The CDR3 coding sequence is TGTGCCTGGAGCTTGTCGGGGGCCAACGTCCTGACTTTC.

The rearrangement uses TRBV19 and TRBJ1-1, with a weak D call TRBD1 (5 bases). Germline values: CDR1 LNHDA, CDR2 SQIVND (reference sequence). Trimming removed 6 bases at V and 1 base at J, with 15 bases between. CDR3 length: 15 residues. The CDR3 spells CASRSGIRANTEAFF. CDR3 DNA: TGTGCCAGTAGGTCTGGAATCAGGGCGAACACTGAAGCTTTCTTT. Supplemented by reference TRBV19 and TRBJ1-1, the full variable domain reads DGGITQSPKYLFRKEGQNVTLSCEQNLNHDAMYWYRQDPGQGLRLIYYSQIVNDFQKGDIAEGYSVSREKKESFPLTVTSAQKNPTAFYLCASRSGIRANTEAFFGQGTRLTVV.

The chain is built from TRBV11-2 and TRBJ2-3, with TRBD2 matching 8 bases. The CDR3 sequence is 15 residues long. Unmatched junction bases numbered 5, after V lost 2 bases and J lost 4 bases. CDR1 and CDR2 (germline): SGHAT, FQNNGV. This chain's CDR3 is CASSLSGRASDTQYF. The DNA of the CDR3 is TGTGCCAGCAGCTTAAGCGGGAGAGCGTCAGATACGCAGTATTTT.

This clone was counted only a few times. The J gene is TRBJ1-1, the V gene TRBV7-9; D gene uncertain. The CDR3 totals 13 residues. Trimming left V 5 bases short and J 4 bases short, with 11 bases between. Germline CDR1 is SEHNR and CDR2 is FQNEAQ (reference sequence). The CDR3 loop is CASSRDWSTEAFF. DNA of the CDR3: TGTGCCAGCAGCCGGGATTGGAGCACTGAAGCTTTCTTT.

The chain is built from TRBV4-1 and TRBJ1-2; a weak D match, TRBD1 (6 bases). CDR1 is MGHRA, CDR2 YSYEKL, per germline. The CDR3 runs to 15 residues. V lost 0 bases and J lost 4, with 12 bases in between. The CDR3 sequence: CASSQDRGWVYGYTF. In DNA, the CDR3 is TGCGCCAGCAGCCAAGACAGGGGTTGGGTCTATGGCTACACCTTC.

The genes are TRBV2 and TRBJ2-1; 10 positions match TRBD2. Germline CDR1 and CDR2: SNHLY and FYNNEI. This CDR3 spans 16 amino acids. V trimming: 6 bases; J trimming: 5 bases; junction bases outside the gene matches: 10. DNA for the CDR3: TGTGCCAGCAGGGGGGGTCAAGCGGGAGGGAACAATGAGCAGTTCTTC. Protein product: CASRGGQAGGNNEQFF. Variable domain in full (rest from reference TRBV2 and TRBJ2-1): EPEVTQTPSHQVTQMGQEVILRCVPISNHLYFYWYRQILGQKVEFLVSFYNNEISEKSEIFDDQFSVERPDGSNFTLKIRSTKLEDSAMYFCASRGGQAGGNNEQFFGPGTRLTVL.

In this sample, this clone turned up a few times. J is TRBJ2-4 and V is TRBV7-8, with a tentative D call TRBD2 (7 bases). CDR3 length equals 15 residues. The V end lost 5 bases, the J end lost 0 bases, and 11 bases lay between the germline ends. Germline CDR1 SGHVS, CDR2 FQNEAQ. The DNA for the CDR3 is TGTGCCAGCAGCCTTGGGGGGGCAGCCAAAAACATTCAGTACTTC. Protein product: CASSLGGAAKNIQYF.

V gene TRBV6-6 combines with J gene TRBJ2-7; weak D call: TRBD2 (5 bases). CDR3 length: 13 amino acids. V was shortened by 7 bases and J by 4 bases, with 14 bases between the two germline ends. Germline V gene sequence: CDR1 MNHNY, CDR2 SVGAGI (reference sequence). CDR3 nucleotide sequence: TGTGCCAGCATGGAGCGGTCGGGGTACGAGCAGTACTTC. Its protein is CASMERSGYEQYF.

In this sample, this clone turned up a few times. The CDR3 loop is CAWRSGGLAYEQYF. The CDR3 coding sequence is TGTGCCTGGAGGAGCGGGGGGCTCGCCTACGAGCAGTACTTC. The chain recombines TRBV30 with TRBJ2-7, with 9 bases fitting TRBD2. V dropped 3 bases and J dropped 2; count of bases not matched to a gene: 5. Germline assignment: CDR1 GTSNPN and CDR2 SVGIG (reference sequence). This CDR3 contains 14 residues.

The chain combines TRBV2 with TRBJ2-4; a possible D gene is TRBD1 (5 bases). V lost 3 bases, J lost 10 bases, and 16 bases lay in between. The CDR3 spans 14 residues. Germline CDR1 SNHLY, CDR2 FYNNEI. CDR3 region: CASSDVGLHLIQYF. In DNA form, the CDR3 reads TGTGCCAGCAGTGATGTGGGGCTACACTTAATTCAGTACTTC.

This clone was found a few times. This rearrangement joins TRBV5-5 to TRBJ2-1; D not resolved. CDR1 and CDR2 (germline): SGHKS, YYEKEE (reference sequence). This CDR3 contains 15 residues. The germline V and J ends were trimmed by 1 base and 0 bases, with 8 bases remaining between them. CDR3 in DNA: TGTGCCAGCAGCTTGTCTCTTTTCTCCTACAATGAGCAGTTCTTC. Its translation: CASSLSLFSYNEQFF. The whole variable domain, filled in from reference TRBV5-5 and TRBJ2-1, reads DAGVTQSPTHLIKTRGQQVTLRCSPISGHKSVSWYQQVLGQGPQFIFQYYEKEERGRGNFPDRFSARQFPNYSSELNVNALLLGDSALYLCASSLSLFSYNEQFFGPGTRLTVL.

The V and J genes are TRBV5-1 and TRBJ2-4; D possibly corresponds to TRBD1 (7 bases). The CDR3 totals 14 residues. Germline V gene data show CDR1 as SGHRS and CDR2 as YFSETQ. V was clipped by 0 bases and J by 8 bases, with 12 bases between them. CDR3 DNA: TGCGCCAGCAGCTTGGGGGCCAGGGGGGACATTCAGTACTTC. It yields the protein CASSLGARGDIQYF.

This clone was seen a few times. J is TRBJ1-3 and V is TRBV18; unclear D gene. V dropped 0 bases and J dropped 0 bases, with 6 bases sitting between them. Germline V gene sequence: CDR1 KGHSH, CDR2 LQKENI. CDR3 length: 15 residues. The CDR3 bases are TGTGCCAGCTCACCACCGGCCATCTCTGGAAACACCATATATTTT. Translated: CASSPPAISGNTIYF.

The CDR3 DNA reads TGTGCCAGTGGTGACAGGGGGGAGAACACTGAAGCTTTCTTT. Residues: CASGDRGENTEAFF. V and J are TRBV19 and TRBJ1-1; 9 bases align to TRBD1. V dropped 8 bases and J dropped 1; count of bases not matched to a gene: 5. The germline gives CDR1 LNHDA, CDR2 SQIVND (reference sequence). This CDR3 has 14 amino acids. The variable domain in full, completed from reference TRBV19 and TRBJ1-1, reads DGGITQSPKYLFRKEGQNVTLSCEQNLNHDAMYWYRQDPGQGLRLIYYSQIVNDFQKGDIAEGYSVSREKKESFPLTVTSAQKNPTAFYLCASGDRGENTEAFFGQGTRLTVV.

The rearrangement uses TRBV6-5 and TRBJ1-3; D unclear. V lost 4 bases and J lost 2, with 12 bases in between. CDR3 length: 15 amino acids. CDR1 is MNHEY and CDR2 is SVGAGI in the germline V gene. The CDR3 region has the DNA TGTGCCAGCAGTTCCTACGATAAAGCTGGAAACACCATATATTTT. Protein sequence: CASSSYDKAGNTIYF.

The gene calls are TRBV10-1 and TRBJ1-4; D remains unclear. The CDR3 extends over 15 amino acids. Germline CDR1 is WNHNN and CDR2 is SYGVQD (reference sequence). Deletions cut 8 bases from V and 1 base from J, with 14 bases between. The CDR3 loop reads CASHPGGLTNEKLFF. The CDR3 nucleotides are TGCGCCAGCCACCCGGGAGGTCTAACTAATGAAAAACTGTTTTTT.